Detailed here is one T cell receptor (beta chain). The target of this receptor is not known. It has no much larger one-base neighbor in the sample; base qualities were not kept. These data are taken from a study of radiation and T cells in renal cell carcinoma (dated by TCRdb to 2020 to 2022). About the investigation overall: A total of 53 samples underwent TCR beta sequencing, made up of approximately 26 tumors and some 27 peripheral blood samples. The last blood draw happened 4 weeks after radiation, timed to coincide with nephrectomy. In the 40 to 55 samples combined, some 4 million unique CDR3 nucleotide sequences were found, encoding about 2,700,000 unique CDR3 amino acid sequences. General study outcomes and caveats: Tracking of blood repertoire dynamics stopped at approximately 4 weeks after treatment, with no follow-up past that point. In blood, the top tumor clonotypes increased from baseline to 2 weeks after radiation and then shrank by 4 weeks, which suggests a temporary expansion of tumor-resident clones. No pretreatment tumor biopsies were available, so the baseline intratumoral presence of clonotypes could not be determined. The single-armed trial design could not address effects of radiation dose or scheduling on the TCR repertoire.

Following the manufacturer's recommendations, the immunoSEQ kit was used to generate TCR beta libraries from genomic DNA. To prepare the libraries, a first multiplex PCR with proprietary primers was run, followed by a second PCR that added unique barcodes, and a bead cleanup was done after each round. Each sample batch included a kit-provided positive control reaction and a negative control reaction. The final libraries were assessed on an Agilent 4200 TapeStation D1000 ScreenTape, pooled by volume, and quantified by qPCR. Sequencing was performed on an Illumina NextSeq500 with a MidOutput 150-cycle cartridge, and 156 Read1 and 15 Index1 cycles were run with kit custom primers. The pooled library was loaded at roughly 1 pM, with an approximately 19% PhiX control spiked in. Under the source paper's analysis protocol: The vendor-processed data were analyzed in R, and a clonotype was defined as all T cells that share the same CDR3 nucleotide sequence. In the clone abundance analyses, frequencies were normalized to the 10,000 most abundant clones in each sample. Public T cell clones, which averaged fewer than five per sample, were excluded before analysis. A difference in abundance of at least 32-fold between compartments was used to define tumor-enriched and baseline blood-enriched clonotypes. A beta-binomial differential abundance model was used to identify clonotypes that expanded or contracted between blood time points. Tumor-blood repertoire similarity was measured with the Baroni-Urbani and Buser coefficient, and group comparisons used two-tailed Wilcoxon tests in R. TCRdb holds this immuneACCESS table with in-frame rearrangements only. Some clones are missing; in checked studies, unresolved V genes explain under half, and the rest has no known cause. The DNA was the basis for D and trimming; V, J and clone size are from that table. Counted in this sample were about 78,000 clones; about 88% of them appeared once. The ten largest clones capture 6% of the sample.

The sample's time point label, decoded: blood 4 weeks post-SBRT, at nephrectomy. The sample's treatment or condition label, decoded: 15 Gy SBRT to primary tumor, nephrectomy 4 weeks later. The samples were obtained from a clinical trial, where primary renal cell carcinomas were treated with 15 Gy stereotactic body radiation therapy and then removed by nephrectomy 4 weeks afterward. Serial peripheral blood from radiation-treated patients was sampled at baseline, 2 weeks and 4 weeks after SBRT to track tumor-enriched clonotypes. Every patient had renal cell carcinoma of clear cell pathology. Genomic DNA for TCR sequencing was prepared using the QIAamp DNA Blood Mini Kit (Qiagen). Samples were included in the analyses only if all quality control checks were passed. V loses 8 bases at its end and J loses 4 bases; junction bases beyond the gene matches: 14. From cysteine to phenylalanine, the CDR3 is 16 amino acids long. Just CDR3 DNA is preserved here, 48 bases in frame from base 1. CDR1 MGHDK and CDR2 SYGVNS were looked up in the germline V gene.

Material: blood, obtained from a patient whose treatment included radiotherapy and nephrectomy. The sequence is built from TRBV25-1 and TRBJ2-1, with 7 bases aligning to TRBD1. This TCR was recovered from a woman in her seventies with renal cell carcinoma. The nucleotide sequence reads TGTGCCAGCGGCAAATCCTGGACAGGAGTATACAATGAGCAGTTCTTC. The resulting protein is CASGKSWTGVYNEQFF.